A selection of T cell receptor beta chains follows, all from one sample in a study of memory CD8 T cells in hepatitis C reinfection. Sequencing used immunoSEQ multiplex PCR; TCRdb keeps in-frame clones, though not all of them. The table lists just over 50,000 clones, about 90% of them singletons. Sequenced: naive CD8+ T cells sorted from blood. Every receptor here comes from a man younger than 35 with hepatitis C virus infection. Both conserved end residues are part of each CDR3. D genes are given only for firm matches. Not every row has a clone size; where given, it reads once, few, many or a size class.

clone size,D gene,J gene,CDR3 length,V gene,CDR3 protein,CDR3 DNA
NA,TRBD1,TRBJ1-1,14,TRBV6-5,CASRHRGLNTEAFF,TGTGCCAGCAGACACAGGGGGCTGAACACTGAAGCTTTCTTT
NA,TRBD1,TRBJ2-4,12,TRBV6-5,CASRTGADIQYF,TGTGCCAGCAGGACAGGGGCGGACATTCAGTACTTC
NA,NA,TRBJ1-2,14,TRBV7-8,CASSLADSRHGYTF,TGTGCCAGCAGCTTAGCGGACAGCCGACATGGCTACACCTTC
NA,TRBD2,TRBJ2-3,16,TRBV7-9,CASGGTSGGLTDTQYF,TGTGCCAGCGGCGGAACTAGCGGGGGACTCACAGATACGCAGTATTTT
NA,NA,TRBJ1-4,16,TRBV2,CASSPVPTGPNEKLFF,TGTGCCAGCAGCCCAGTCCCTACAGGGCCTAATGAAAAACTGTTTTTT
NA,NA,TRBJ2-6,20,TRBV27,CASSLKAPSGDLSGANVLTF,TGTGCCAGCAGTTTAAAGGCCCCCTCAGGGGACCTCTCTGGGGCCAACGTCCTGACTTTC
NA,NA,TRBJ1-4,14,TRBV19,CASSIIGSNEKLFF,TGTGCCAGTAGTATAATAGGGAGTAATGAAAAACTGTTTTTT
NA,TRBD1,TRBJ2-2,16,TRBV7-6,CASSMTGASFTGELFF,TGTGCCAGCAGTATGACAGGGGCATCGTTTACCGGGGAGCTGTTTTTT
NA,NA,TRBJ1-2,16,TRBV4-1,CASSQDSGRTIYGYTF,TGCGCCAGCAGCCAAGATAGCGGACGTACTATCTATGGCTACACCTTC
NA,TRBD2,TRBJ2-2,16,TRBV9,CASSISGGTNTGELFF,TGTGCCAGCAGCATTAGCGGGGGTACGAACACCGGGGAGCTGTTTTTT
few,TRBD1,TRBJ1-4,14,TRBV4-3,CASSHGTGNEKLFF,TGCGCCAGCAGCCACGGGACAGGCAATGAAAAACTGTTTTTT
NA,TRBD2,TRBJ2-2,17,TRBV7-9,CASSRTSGFSNTGELFF,TGTGCCAGCAGCCGGACTAGCGGGTTTTCGAACACCGGGGAGCTGTTTTTT
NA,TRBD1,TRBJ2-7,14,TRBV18,CASSPGQGTYEQYF,TGTGCCAGCTCACCGGGACAGGGTACCTACGAGCAGTACTTC
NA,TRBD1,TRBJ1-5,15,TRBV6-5,CASSLDRGSNQPQHF,TGTGCCAGCAGTTTAGACAGGGGAAGCAATCAGCCCCAGCATTTT
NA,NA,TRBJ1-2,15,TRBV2,CASQKSGGADYGYTF,TGTGCCAGCCAGAAATCGGGGGGAGCGGACTATGGCTACACCTTC
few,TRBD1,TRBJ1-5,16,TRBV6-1,CASSAVQGWWDQPQHF,TGTGCCAGCAGTGCGGTACAGGGGTGGTGGGATCAGCCCCAGCATTTT
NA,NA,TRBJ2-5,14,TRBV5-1,CASSSARVQETQYF,TGCGCCAGCAGCTCGGCCCGGGTCCAAGAGACCCAGTACTTC
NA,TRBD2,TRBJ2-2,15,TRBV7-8,CASSGLAGGTGELFF,TGTGCCAGCAGCGGATTAGCGGGAGGCACCGGGGAGCTGTTTTTT
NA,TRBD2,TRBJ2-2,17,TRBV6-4,CASRGLAAVSNTGELFF,TGTGCCAGCAGAGGACTAGCGGCTGTTTCGAACACCGGGGAGCTGTTTTTT
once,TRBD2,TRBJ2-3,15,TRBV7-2,CASSSLAGGTDTQYF,TGTGCCAGCAGCTCACTAGCGGGGGGGACAGATACGCAGTATTTT
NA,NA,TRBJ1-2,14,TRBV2,CASSEGQGLYGYTF,TGTGCCAGCAGTGAAGGGCAGGGTTTATATGGCTACACCTTC
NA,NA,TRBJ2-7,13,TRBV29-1,CSGGAGSSYEQYF,TGCAGCGGGGGCGCGGGAAGCTCCTACGAGCAGTACTTC
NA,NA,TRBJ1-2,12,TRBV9,CASSAQGAGYTF,TGTGCCAGCAGTGCACAAGGAGCTGGCTACACCTTC
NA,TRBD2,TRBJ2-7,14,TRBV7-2,CASSLSLAGYEQYF,TGTGCCAGCAGCTTAAGTCTAGCGGGCTACGAGCAGTACTTC
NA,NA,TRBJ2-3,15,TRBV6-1,CASSGSQGLLDTQYF,TGTGCCAGCAGTGGAAGTCAGGGGTTACTAGATACGCAGTATTTT
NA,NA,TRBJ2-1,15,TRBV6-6,CASSYSMEEENEQFF,TGTGCCAGCAGTTACTCGATGGAGGAGGAAAATGAGCAGTTCTTC
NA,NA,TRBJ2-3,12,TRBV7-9,CASSFPLDTQYF,TGTGCCAGCAGCTTTCCTCTGGATACGCAGTATTTT
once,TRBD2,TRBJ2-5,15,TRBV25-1,CASSGSGRAGETQYF,TGTGCCAGCAGTGGAAGCGGGAGGGCCGGGGAGACCCAGTACTTC
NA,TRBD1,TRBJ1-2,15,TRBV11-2,CASSFRQGGLYGYTF,TGTGCCAGCAGCTTTCGACAGGGTGGATTATATGGCTACACCTTC
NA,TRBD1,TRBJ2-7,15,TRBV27,CASSIDGTGFYEQYF,TGTGCCAGCTCCATCGACGGGACAGGGTTCTACGAGCAGTACTTC
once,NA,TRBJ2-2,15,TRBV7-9,CATQKVGEGTGELFF,TGTGCCACCCAGAAGGTGGGAGAAGGCACCGGGGAGCTGTTTTTT
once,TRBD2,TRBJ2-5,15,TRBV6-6,CASSYGRVRGETQYF,TGTGCCAGCAGTTACGGGAGGGTAAGGGGCGAGACCCAGTACTTC
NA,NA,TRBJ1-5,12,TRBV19,CASSPRNQPQHF,TGTGCCAGTAGTCCGCGGAATCAGCCCCAGCATTTT
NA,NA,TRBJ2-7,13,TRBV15,CATSSHIPSEQYF,TGTGCCACCAGCAGTCACATACCGTCCGAGCAGTACTTC
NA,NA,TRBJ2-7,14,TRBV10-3,CAITRGGTSDEQYF,TGTGCCATCACCAGAGGAGGTACGAGCGACGAGCAGTACTTC
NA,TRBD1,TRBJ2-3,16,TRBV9,CASSVEGTGGADTQYF,TGTGCCAGCAGCGTAGAGGGGACAGGGGGGGCAGATACGCAGTATTTT
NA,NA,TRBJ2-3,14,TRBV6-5,CASSYGQGTSTQYF,TGTGCCAGCAGTTACGGCCAGGGGACGAGCACGCAGTATTTT
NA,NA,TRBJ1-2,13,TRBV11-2,CASSLEDSYGYTF,TGTGCCAGCAGCTTGGAGGATTCCTATGGCTACACCTTC
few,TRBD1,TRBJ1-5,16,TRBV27,CASSQGAGGGNQPQHF,TGTGCCAGCAGCCAGGGGGCTGGTGGAGGCAATCAGCCCCAGCATTTT
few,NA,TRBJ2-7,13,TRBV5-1,CASSFDGSYEQYF,TGCGCCAGCAGCTTCGACGGGTCCTACGAGCAGTACTTC
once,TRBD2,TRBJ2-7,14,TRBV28,CASSSSGRLDEQYF,TGTGCCAGCAGTTCTAGCGGGAGGTTGGACGAGCAGTACTTC
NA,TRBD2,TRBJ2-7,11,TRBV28,CASSLSGRVHF,TGTGCCAGCAGTTTAAGCGGGAGAGTGCACTTC
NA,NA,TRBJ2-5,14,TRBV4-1,CASSPRAGQETQYF,TGCGCCAGCAGCCCGCGGGCGGGGCAAGAGACCCAGTACTTC
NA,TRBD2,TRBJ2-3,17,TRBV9,CASSPRTSGVDSDTQYF,TGTGCCAGCAGCCCAAGGACTAGCGGGGTGGACTCAGATACGCAGTATTTT
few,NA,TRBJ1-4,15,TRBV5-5,CASSHVITGDEKLFF,TGTGCCAGCAGCCATGTTATAACCGGAGATGAAAAACTGTTTTTT
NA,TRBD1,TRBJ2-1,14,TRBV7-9,CASSRTGPYNEQFF,TGTGCCAGCAGTAGGACAGGGCCCTACAATGAGCAGTTCTTC